Shown below are 23 T cell receptor beta chains from a single sample sequenced in a study of identical twins. Each CDR3 protein gets one entry after TCRdb re-called the 5' RACE reads with MiXCR. The sample has around 480,000 distinct CDR3 sequences, 13% to 15% seen once. These data are also associated with another study on yellow fever vaccine responses in identical twins.

The material sequenced was CD4+ T cells sorted from blood. The receptors stem from a young woman in good health.

This clonotype was seen a handful of times. The J gene is TRBJ1-2, the V gene TRBV3-1; 7 bases fit TRBD1. This CDR3 comprises 17 residues. The germline gives CDR1 LGHDT, CDR2 YNNKEL (reference sequence). The V gene end was trimmed by 4 bases and the J gene end by 0 bases; junction bases not matched to a gene: 11. CDR3 bases: TGTGCCAGCAGCCGGGAGGGGGCAGGAGGCACTAACTATGGCTACACCTTC. This translates into CASSREGAGGTNYGYTF.

This clonotype was detected ten times or more. This chain's CDR3 is CASSKGGLSTDTQYF. CDR3 nucleotides: TGCGCCAGCAGCAAGGGGGGTCTAAGCACAGATACGCAGTATTTT. The V call is TRBV5-1, the J call TRBJ2-3, with D perhaps given as TRBD1 or TRBD2 (6 bases each). V lost 4 bases to trimming and J lost 0 bases, with 12 bases between them. This CDR3 is 15 amino acids long. Germline values: CDR1 SGHRS, CDR2 YFSETQ.

V is TRBV13 and J is TRBJ2-1; TRBD2 matches 13 bases. V lost 5 bases and J lost 0; bases outside the gene matches: 19. The CDR3 totals 22 residues. Looked up from germline, CDR1 is PRHDT and CDR2 is FYEKMQ (reference sequence). CDR3 in amino acids: CASSGRVGTSGTGGFSYNEQFF. CDR3 sequence (DNA): TGTGCCAGCAGCGGGAGGGTCGGGACTAGCGGGACGGGGGGGTTCTCCTACAATGAGCAGTTCTTC.

This chain links TRBV2 with TRBJ2-2; 7 bases match TRBD1. With V trimmed by 7 bases and J by 6 bases, 11 bases remained unmatched. The CDR3 consists of 15 residues. Germline V gives CDR1 SNHLY, CDR2 FYNNEI. Here the CDR3 DNA reads TGTGCCAGCAAGGAAGACAGGGTTCTTGCCGGGGAGCTGTTTTTT. It specifies CASKEDRVLAGELFF.

This clonotype was observed a handful of times. CDR3 DNA: TGCGCCAGCAGAGTGGGGGGCTCCTACGAGCAGTACTTC. Residues: CASRVGGSYEQYF. The chain combines TRBV5-1 with TRBJ2-7; D perhaps matches TRBD2 (6 bases). This CDR3 comprises 13 residues. The germline gives CDR1 SGHRS, CDR2 YFSETQ. V gave up 5 bases and J gave up 0 bases, with 9 bases separating them.

This clonotype came up a few times. The chain recombines TRBV7-3 with TRBJ2-1, with 8 bases matching TRBD2. The trim removed 1 base at V and 5 bases at J, leaving 7 bases unmatched. The CDR3 is 16 amino acids. CDR1 is SGHTA and CDR2 is FQGTGA in the germline V gene. The DNA of the CDR3 is TGTGCCAGCAGCTTAAGAGCGGGACTAGGGAACAATGAGCAGTTCTTC. It translates to CASSLRAGLGNNEQFF. The whole variable domain, remainder taken from reference TRBV7-3 and TRBJ2-1, is GAGVSQTPSNKVTEKGKYVELRCDPISGHTALYWYRQSLGQGPEFLIYFQGTGAADDSGLPNDRFFAVRPEGSVSTLKIQRTERGDSAVYLCASSLRAGLGNNEQFFGPGTRLTVL.

There are a few counts of this clonotype. This chain joins TRBV28 and TRBJ2-3, with TRBD2 matching over 9 bases. V shed 1 base and J 3 bases; nucleotides not matched to a gene: 14. The germline CDR1 and CDR2 sequences are MDHEN and SYDVKM. The CDR3 extends over 19 amino acids. DNA for the CDR3: TGTGCCAGCAGTTTATCGTACGGAGGGCGGGGGGGCGTGACAGATACGCAGTATTTT. This translates into CASSLSYGGRGGVTDTQYF. Using reference TRBV28 and TRBJ2-3 for the parts outside the CDR3, the full variable domain is DVKVTQSSRYLVKRTGEKVFLECVQDMDHENMFWYRQDPGLGLRLIYFSYDVKMKEKGDIPEGYSVSREKKERFSLILESASTNQTSMYLCASSLSYGGRGGVTDTQYFGPGTRLTVL.

This chain connects TRBV3-1 to TRBJ2-5, with D perhaps being TRBD1 or TRBD2 (6 bases each). V lost 4 bases and J lost 5, with 14 bases in between. This CDR3 is 14 amino acids long. The germline V gene encodes CDR1 LGHDT and CDR2 YNNKEL (reference sequence). In DNA, the CDR3 is TGTGCCAGCAGCCCTACCGGGGGCCGGGAGACCCAGTACTTC. Protein sequence: CASSPTGGRETQYF.

This clonotype has a count of ten or more. This chain uses TRBV24-1 with TRBJ2-7, with TRBD1 matching over 10 bases. The V gene end was trimmed by 4 bases and the J gene end by 4 bases; junction bases not matched to a gene: 6. The CDR3 has 15 amino acids. The germline CDR1 and CDR2 sequences are KGHDR and SFDVKD. In nucleotides, the CDR3 is TGTGCCACCAGTGACCCCGGGACAGGGGCTTACGAGCAGTACTTC. Translating gives CATSDPGTGAYEQYF.

This clonotype was detected many times. This chain uses TRBV2 with TRBJ2-5, with D possibly TRBD1 on 6 matching bases. CDR1 is SNHLY, CDR2 FYNNEI, per germline. The CDR3 spans 13 residues. Trimming left V 5 bases short and J 2 bases short, with 9 bases between. The chain's CDR3 is CASSPDRQETQYF. The CDR3, as DNA: TGTGCCAGCAGTCCGGACAGACAAGAGACCCAGTACTTC.

The chain uses TRBV3-1 and TRBJ2-7; tentative D call: TRBD1 (5 bases). Germline CDR1 is LGHDT and CDR2 is YNNKEL (reference sequence). This CDR3 contains 14 residues. V was cut by 4 bases and J by 6 bases, with 16 bases left in between. The CDR3 nucleotides are TGTGCCAGCAGCCCGGACACCTCCGGTTTCGAGCAGTACTTC. It yields the protein CASSPDTSGFEQYF.

This sequence joins TRBV2 and TRBJ2-1, with D perhaps matching TRBD1 or TRBD2 (5 bases each). This CDR3 contains 13 residues. Trimming cost V 1 base and J 8 bases, with 9 bases left between them. The germline gives CDR1 SNHLY, CDR2 FYNNEI. CDR3 DNA: TGTGCCAGCAGTGAAGAGGTGGGACATGAGCAGTTCTTC. This encodes CASSEEVGHEQFF.

This clonotype was counted a few times. The gene calls are TRBV9 and TRBJ2-1, with 7 bases lining up with TRBD2. Trimming cost V 1 base and J 0 bases; bases outside gene matches: 4. The CDR3 extends over 16 amino acids. Germline V CDR1 and CDR2: SGDLS, YYNGEE. The CDR3 bases are TGTGCCAGCAGCGTACGAAGCGGGGTCTCCTACAATGAGCAGTTCTTC. Translation: CASSVRSGVSYNEQFF.

This clonotype was observed a handful of times. The genes are TRBV7-3 and TRBJ2-3, with a weak D call TRBD2 (6 bases). V lost 2 bases and J 5 bases, leaving 11 bases between the germline ends. Germline V gives CDR1 SGHTA, CDR2 FQGTGA. The length of the CDR3 is 14 residues. The CDR3 reads CASSLGDGGDTQYF. The CDR3 DNA follows: TGTGCCAGCAGCTTAGGGGACGGGGGAGATACGCAGTATTTT.

V usage is TRBV29-1 and J usage is TRBJ1-1; 8 bases agree with TRBD1. The CDR3 extends over 12 amino acids. J gave up 6 bases and V 7 bases, and 7 bases lay outside the gene matches. Germline lookup yields CDR1 SQVTM and CDR2 ANQGSEA. The CDR3 protein is CSGRQGYAEAFF. The CDR3 DNA is TGCAGCGGACGACAGGGGTACGCTGAAGCTTTCTTT. Complete variable domain (other parts from reference TRBV29-1 and TRBJ1-1): SAVISQKPSRDICQRGTSLTIQCQVDSQVTMMFWYRQQPGQSLTLIATANQGSEATYESGFVIDKFPISRPNLTFSTLTVSNMSPEDSSIYLCSGRQGYAEAFFGQGTRLTVV.

This clonotype was seen more than once but under ten times. This rearrangement joins TRBV10-2 to TRBJ2-3, with 10 positions matching TRBD2. The trim removed 0 bases at V and 8 bases at J, leaving 11 bases unmatched. This CDR3 is built from 17 residues. CDR1 is WSHSY and CDR2 is SAAADI in the germline V gene. CDR3 in amino acids: CASSESKLAGVKGTQYF. The CDR3 nucleotides are TGCGCCAGCAGTGAGTCAAAGCTAGCGGGAGTAAAGGGTACGCAGTATTTT.

This clonotype came up many times. The genes are TRBV20-1 and TRBJ2-5; D possibly corresponds to TRBD2 (8 bases). Germline V lookup: CDR1 DFQATT, CDR2 SNEGSKA (reference sequence). The CDR3 loop spans 12 amino acids. CDR3 in DNA: TGCACCCCGAGCGGGGGACAGGAGACCCAGTACTTC. Translation gives CTPSGGQETQYF.

This clonotype was observed a handful of times. Here the CDR3 DNA reads TGTGCCAGCAGCTTAGGGCAGACAGGGACTGGGGCCAACGTCCTGACTTTC. Its translation: CASSLGQTGTGANVLTF. The chain couples TRBV11-2 to TRBJ2-6, with 7 bases matching TRBD1. Germline CDR1 and CDR2: SGHAT and FQNNGV. The CDR3 spans 17 residues. V lost 1 base and J lost 2; bases outside the gene matches: 5.

This clonotype was seen ten or more times. V usage is TRBV7-2 and J usage is TRBJ2-7, with D uncertain. The V end lost 5 bases, the J end lost 2 bases, and 7 bases lay between the germline ends. The CDR3 consists of 12 residues. Germline V gives CDR1 SGHTA, CDR2 FQGNSA. DNA for the CDR3: TGTGCCAGCAGCCCGAATACCTACGAGCAGTACTTC. As protein: CASSPNTYEQYF.

Remarks on this clonotype: Germline and junction disagree at one end, which may indicate a read error. The chain joins TRBV7-7 to TRBJ2-2; D is possibly TRBD2 (5 bases). The germline gives CDR1 SSHAT, CDR2 FNYEAQ (reference sequence). The CDR3 has 14 residues. The CDR3, as DNA: TGTGCTAGCAGCTTTGTTGGGAGCACCGGGGAGCTGTTTTTT. This translates into CASSFVGSTGELFF. The whole variable domain, remainder taken from reference TRBV7-7 and TRBJ2-2, is GAGVSQSPRYKVTKRGQDVTLRCDPISSHATLYWYQQALGQGPEFLTYFNYEAQPDKSGLPSDRFSAERPEGSISTLTIQRTEQRDSAMYRCASSFVGSTGELFFGEGSRLTVL.

The chain has TRBV28 and TRBJ2-4, with 7 bases identical to TRBD1. This CDR3 has 14 residues. The germline gives CDR1 MDHEN, CDR2 SYDVKM. The V gene end was trimmed by 5 bases and the J gene end by 8 bases; junction bases not matched to a gene: 9. Here the CDR3 DNA reads TGTGCCAGCAGTCTTGGGGGAACAGGGGACATTCAGTACTTC. Protein: CASSLGGTGDIQYF.

This clonotype was recorded many times. J is TRBJ2-5 and V is TRBV3-1; no reliable D call. With 4 bases removed from V and 4 bases from J, the gap between germline ends came to 7 bases. Germline-derived CDR1 and CDR2 are LGHDT and YNNKEL (reference sequence). This CDR3 region has 12 residues. The CDR3 loop reads CASSPRRETQYF. The CDR3, as DNA: TGTGCCAGCAGCCCTAGGAGAGAGACCCAGTACTTC.

V and J are TRBV5-1 and TRBJ1-4; 9 positions match TRBD1. The CDR3 contains 16 residues. Germline CDR1 reads SGHRS; CDR2 reads YFSETQ. Trimming cost V 4 bases and J 8 bases; bases outside gene matches: 12. The CDR3 DNA follows: TGCGCCAGCAGCCCAGACACAGGGGGCTTCGGAGAAAAACTGTTTTTT. Translated: CASSPDTGGFGEKLFF.